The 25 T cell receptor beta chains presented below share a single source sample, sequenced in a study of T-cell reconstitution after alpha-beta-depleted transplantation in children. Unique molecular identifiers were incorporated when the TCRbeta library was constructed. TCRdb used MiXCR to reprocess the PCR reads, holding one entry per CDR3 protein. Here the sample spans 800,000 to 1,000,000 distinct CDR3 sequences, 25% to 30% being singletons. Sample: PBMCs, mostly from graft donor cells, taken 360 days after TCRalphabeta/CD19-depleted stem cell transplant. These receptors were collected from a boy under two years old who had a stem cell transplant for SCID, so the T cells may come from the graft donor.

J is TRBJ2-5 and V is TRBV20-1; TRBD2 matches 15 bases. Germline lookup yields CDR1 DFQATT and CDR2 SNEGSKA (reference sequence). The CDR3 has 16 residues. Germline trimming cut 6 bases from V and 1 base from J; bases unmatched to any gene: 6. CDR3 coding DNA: TGCAGTGCCGCGGGACTAGCGGGGGGAACCCAAGAGACCCAGTACTTC. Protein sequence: CSAAGLAGGTQETQYF.

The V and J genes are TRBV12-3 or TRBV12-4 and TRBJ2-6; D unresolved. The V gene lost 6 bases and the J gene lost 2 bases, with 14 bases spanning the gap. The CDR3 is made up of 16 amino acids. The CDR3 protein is CASRLSGFAGANVLTF. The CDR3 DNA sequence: TGTGCCAGCAGATTGTCTGGGTTCGCTGGGGCCAACGTCCTGACTTTC.

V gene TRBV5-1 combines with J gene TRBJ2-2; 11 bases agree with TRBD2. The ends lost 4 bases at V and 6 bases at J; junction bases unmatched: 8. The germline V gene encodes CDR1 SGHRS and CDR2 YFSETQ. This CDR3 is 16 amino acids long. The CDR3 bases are TGCGCCAGCAGCCTGCTACTAGCGGGGGTTGCCGGGGAGCTGTTTTTT. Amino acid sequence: CASSLLLAGVAGELFF.

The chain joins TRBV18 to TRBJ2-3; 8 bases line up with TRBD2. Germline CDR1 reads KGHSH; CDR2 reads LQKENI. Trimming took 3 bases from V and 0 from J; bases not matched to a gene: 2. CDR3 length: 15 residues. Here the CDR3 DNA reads TGTGCCAGCTCACCGGGACTAGGAAGCACAGATACGCAGTATTTT. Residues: CASSPGLGSTDTQYF.

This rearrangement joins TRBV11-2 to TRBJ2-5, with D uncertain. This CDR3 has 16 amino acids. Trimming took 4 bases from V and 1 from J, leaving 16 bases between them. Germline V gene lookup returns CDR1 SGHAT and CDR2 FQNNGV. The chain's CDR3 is CASSSSPHTAQETQYF. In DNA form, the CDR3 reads TGTGCCAGCAGCTCCTCCCCCCACACGGCCCAAGAGACCCAGTACTTC.

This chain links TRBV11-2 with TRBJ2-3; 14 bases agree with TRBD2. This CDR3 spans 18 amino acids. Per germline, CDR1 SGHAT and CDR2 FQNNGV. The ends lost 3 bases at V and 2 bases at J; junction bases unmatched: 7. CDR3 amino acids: CASSFPTSGGAFTDTQYF. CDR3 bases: TGTGCCAGCAGCTTCCCGACTAGCGGGGGGGCCTTCACAGATACGCAGTATTTT.

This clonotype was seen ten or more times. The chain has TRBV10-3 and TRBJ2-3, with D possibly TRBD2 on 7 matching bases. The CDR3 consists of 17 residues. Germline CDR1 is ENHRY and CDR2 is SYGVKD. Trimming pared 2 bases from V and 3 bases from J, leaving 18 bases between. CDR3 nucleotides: TGTGCCATCAGTGAGCCCCTGGAGGGGGGAGGGACAGATACGCAGTATTTT. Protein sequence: CAISEPLEGGGTDTQYF.

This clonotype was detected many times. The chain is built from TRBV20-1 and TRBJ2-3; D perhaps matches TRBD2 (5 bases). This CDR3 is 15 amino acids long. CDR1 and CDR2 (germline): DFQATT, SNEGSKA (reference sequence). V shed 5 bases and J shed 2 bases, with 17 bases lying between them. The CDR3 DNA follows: TGCAGTGCTGAGGGCCCTAGCCCCCTCACAGATACGCAGTATTTT. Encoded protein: CSAEGPSPLTDTQYF.

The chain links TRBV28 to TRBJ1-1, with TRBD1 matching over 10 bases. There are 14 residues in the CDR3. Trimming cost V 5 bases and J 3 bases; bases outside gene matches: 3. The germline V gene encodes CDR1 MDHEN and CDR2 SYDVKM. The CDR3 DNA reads TGTGCCAGCAGTCCGGGACAGGGGTACACTGAAGCTTTCTTT. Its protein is CASSPGQGYTEAFF.

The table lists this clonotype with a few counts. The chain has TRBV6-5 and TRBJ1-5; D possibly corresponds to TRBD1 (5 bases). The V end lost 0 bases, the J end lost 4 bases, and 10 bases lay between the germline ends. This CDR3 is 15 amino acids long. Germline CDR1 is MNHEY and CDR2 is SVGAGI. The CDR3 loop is CASSYSQVGNQPQHF. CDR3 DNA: TGTGCCAGCAGTTACTCACAGGTTGGGAATCAGCCCCAGCATTTT.

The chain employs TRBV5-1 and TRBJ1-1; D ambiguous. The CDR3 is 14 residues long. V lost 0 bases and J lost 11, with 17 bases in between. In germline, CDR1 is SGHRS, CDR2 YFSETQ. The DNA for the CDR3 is TGCGCCAGCAGCTTGGGGGATCTCGGAATGTTGGCTTTCTTT. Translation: CASSLGDLGMLAFF. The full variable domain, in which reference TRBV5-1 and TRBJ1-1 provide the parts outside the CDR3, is KAGVTQTPRYLIKTRGQQVTLSCSPISGHRSVSWYQQTPGQGLQFLFEYFSETQRNKGNFPGRFSGRQFSNSRSEMNVSTLELGDSALYLCASSLGDLGMLAFFGQGTRLTVV.

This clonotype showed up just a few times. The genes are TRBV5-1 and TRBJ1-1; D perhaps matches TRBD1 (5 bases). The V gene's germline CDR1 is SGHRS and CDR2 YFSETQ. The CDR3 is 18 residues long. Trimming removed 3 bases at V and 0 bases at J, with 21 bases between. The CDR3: CASSSPPGQAYMNTEAFF. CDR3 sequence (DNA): TGCGCCAGCAGCTCGCCCCCAGGGCAGGCGTATATGAACACTGAAGCTTTCTTT.

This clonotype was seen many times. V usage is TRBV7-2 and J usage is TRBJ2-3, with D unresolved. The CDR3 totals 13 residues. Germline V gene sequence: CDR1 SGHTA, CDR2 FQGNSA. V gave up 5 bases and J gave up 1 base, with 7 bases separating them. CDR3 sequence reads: CASSPLRTDTQYF. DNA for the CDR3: TGTGCCAGCAGCCCGCTGCGCACAGATACGCAGTATTTT.

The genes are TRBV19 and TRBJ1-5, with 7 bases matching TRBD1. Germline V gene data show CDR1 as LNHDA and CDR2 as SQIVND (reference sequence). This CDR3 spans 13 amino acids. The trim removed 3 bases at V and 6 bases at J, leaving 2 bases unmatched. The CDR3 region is CASSMQGGQPQHF. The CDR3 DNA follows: TGTGCCAGTAGTATGCAGGGGGGTCAGCCCCAGCATTTT.

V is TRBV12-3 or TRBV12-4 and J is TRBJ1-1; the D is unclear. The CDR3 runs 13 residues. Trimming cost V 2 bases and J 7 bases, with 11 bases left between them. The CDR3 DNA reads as TGTGCCAGCAGTTTAAAAGGGCAAGATGAAGCTTTCTTT. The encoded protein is CASSLKGQDEAFF.

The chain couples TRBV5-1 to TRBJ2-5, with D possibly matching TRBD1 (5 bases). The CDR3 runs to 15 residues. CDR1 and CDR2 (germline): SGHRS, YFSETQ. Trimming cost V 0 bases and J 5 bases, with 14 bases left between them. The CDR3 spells CASSLGGRSGETQYF. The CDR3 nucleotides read TGCGCCAGCAGCTTGGGGGGCCGCTCTGGTGAGACCCAGTACTTC. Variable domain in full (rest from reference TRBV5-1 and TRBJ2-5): KAGVTQTPRYLIKTRGQQVTLSCSPISGHRSVSWYQQTPGQGLQFLFEYFSETQRNKGNFPGRFSGRQFSNSRSEMNVSTLELGDSALYLCASSLGGRSGETQYFGPGTRLLVL.

The CDR3 coding sequence is TGTGCAGGCCGCGGGGGGACTAGCACAGATACGCAGTATTTT. It encodes CAGRGGTSTDTQYF. This chain uses TRBV28 with TRBJ2-3; 8 bases fit TRBD2. Looked up from germline, CDR1 is MDHEN and CDR2 is SYDVKM. The CDR3 is made up of 14 amino acids.

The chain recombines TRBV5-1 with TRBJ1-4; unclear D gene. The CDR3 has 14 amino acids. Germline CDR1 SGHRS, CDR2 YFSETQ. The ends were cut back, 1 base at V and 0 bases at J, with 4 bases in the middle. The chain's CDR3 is CASSLSSTNEKLFF. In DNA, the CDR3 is TGCGCCAGCAGCTTGTCCTCAACTAATGAAAAACTGTTTTTT.

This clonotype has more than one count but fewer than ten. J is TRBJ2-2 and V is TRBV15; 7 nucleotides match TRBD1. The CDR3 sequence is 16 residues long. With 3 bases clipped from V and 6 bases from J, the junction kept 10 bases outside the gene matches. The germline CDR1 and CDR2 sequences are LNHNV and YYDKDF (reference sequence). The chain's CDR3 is CATSSRRDSYAGELFF. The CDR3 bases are TGTGCCACCAGCAGCCGACGGGACAGTTACGCCGGGGAGCTGTTTTTT.

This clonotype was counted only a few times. This CDR3 is CASSQTPLQGSYNEQFF. DNA for the CDR3: TGCGCCAGCAGCCAGACGCCCTTACAGGGTTCGTATAATGAGCAGTTCTTC. This chain uses TRBV4-3 with TRBJ2-1, with D possibly TRBD1 on 6 matching bases. Per germline, CDR1 LGHNA and CDR2 YSLEER. Trimming stripped 3 bases from V and 7 bases from J, with 22 bases between. The CDR3 covers 17 residues.

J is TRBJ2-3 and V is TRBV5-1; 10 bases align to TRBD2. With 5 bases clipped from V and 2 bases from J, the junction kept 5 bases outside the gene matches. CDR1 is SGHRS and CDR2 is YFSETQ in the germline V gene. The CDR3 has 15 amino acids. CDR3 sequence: CASSKTSGYTDTQYF. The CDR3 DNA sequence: TGCGCCAGCAGTAAGACTAGCGGGTACACAGATACGCAGTATTTT.

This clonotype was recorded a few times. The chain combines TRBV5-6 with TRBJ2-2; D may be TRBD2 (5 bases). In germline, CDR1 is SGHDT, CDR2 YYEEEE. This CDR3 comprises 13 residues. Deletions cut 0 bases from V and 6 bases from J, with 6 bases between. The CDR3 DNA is TGTGCCAGCAGCTTGGTAGCGTCCGGGGAGCTGTTTTTT. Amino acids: CASSLVASGELFF. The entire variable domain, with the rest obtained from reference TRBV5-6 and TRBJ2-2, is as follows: DAGVTQSPTHLIKTRGQQVTLRCSPKSGHDTVSWYQQALGQGPQFIFQYYEEEERQRGNFPDRFSGHQFPNYSSELNVNALLLGDSALYLCASSLVASGELFFGEGSRLTVL.

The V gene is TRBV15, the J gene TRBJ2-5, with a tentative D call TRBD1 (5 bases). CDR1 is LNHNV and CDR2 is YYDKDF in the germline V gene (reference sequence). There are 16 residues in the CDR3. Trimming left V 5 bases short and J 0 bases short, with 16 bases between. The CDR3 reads CATSESWGRNQETQYF. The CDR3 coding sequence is TGTGCCACCAGCGAGAGTTGGGGCCGGAACCAAGAGACCCAGTACTTC.

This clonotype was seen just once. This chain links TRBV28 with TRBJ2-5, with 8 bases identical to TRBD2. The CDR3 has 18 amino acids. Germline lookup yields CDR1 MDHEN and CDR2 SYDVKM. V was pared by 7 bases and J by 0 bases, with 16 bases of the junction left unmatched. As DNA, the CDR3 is TGTGCCAGCACCGACCGCCGTGTGGTAGCGGGGTACCAAGAGACCCAGTACTTC. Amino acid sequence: CASTDRRVVAGYQETQYF.

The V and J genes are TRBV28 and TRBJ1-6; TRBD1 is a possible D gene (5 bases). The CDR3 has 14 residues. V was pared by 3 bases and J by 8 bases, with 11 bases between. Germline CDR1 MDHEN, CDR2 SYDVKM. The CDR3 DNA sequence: TGTGCCAGCAGTTTTAAACTGGGGGATTCACCCCTCCACTTT. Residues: CASSFKLGDSPLHF.